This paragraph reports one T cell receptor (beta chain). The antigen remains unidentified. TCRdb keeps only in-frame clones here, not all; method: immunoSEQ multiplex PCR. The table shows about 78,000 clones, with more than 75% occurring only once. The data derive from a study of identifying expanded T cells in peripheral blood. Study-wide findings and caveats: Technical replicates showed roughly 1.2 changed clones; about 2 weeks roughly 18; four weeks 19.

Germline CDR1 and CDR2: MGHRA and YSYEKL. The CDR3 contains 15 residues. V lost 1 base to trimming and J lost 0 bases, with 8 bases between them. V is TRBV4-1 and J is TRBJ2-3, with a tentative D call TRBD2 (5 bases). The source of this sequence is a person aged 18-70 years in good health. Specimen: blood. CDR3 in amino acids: CASSQGSGSTDTQYF. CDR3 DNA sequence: TGCGCCAGCAGCCAAGGTTCGGGGAGCACAGATACGCAGTATTTT.